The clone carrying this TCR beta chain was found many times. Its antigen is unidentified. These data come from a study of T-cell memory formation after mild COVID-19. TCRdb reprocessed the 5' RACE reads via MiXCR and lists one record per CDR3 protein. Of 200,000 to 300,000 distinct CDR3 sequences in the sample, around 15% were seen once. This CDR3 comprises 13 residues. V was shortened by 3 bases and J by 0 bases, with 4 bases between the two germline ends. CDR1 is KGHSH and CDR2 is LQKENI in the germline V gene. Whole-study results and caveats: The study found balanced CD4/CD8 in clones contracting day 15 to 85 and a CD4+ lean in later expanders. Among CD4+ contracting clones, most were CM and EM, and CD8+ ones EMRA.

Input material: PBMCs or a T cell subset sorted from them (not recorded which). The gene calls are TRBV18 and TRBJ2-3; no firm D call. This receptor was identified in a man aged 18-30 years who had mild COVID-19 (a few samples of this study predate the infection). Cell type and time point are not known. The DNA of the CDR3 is TGTGCCAGCTCACCGGACAGCACAGATACGCAGTATTTT. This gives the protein CASSPDSTDTQYF.